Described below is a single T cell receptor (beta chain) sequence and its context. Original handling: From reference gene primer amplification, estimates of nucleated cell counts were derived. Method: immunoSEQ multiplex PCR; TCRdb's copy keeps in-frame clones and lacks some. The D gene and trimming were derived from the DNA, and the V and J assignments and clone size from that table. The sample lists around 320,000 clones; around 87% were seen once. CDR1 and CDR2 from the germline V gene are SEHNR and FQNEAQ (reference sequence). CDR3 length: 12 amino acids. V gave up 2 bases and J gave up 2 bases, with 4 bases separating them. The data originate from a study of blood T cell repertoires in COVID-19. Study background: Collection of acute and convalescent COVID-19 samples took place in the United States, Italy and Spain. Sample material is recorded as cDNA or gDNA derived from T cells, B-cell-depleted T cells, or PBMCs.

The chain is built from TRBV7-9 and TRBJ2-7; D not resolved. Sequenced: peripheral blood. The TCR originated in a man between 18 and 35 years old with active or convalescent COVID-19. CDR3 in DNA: TGTGCCAGCAGCTTACAGACCTACGAGCAGTACTTC. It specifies CASSLQTYEQYF.